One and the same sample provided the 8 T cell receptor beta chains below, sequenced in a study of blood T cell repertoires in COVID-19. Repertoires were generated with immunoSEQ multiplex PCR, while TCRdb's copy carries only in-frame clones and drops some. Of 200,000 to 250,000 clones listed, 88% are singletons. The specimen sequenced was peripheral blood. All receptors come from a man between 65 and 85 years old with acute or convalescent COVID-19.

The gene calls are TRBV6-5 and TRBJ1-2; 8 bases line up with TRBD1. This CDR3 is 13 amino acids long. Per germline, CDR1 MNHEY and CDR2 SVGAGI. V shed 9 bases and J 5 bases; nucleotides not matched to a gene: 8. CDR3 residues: CASTQGAKYGYTF. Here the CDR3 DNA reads TGTGCCAGTACCCAGGGGGCCAAATATGGCTACACCTTC.

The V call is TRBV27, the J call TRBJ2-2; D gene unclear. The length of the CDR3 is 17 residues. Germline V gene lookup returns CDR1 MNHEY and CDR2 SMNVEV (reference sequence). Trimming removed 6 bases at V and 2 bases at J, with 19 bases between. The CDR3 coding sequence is TGTGCCAGCAGGGTTCTAGTGGGTAGACCAAACACCGGGGAGCTGTTTTTT. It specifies CASRVLVGRPNTGELFF.

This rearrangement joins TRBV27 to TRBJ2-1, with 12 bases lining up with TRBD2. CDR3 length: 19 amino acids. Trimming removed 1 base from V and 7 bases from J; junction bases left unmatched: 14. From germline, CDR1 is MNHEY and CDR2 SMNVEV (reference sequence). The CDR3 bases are TGTGCCAGCAGTTTATATGTGTCCTCGACTAGCGGGAGAGGGAATGAGCAGTTCTTC. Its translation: CASSLYVSSTSGRGNEQFF.

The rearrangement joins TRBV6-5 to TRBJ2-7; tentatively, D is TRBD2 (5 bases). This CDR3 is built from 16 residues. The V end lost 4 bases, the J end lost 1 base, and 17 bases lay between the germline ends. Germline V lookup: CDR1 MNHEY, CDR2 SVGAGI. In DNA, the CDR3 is TGTGCCAGCAGTTCTCTCTCTTTTGGGAGTTCCTACGAGCAGTACTTC. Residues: CASSSLSFGSSYEQYF.

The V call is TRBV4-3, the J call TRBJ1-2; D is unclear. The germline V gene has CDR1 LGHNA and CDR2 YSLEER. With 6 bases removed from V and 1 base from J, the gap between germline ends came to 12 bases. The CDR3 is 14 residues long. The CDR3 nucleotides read TGCGCCAGCAGGCCAACTTCGAATAACTATGGCTACACCTTC. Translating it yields CASRPTSNNYGYTF.

CDR3: CASSYRGRRDTEAFF. In nucleotides, the CDR3 is TGTGCCAGCAGTTACAGGGGGCGTCGGGACACTGAAGCTTTCTTT. The chain is built from TRBV28 and TRBJ1-1; TRBD1 aligns across 9 bases. The CDR3 loop spans 15 amino acids. After removal of 4 bases from V and 3 bases from J, the junction contained 6 bases not matched to a gene. Germline V CDR1 and CDR2: MDHEN, SYDVKM.

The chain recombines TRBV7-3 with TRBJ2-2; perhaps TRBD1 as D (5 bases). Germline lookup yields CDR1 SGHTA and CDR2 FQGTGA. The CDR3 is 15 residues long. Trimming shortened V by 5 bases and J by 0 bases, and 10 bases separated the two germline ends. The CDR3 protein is CASSPTTANTGELFF. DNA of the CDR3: TGTGCCAGCAGCCCGACGACAGCGAACACCGGGGAGCTGTTTTTT.

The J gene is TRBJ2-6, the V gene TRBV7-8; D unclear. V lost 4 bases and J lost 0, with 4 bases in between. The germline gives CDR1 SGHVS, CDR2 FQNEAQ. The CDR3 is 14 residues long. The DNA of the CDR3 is TGTGCCAGCAGCTATAGCTCTGGGGCCAACGTCCTGACTTTC. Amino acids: CASSYSSGANVLTF.